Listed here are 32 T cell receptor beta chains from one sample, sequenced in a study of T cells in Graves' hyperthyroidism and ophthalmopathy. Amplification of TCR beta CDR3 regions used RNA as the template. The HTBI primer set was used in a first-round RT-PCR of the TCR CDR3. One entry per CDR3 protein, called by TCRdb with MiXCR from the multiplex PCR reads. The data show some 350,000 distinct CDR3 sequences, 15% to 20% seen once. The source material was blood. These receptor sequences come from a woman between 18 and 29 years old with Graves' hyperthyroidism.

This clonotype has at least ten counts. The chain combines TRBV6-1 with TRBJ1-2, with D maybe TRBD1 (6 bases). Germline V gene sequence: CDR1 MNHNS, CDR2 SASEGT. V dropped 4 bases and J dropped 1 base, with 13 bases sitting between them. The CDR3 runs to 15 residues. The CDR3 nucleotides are TGTGCCAGCAGTGCAGGGGACCTCTTTAACTATGGCTACACCTTC. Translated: CASSAGDLFNYGYTF.

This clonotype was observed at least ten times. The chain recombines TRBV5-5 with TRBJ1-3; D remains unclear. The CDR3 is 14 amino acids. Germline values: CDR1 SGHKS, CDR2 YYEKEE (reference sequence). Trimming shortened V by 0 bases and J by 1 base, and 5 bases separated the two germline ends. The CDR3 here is CASSLGESGNTIYF. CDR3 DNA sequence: TGTGCCAGCAGCTTGGGCGAGTCTGGAAACACCATATATTTT.

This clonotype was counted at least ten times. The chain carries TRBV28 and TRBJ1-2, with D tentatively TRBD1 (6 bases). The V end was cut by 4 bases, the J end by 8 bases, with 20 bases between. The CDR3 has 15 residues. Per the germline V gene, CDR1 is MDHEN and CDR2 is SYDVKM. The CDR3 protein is CASSYGTGLTGGYTF. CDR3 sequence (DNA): TGTGCCAGCAGTTACGGGACGGGACTAACAGGGGGCTACACCTTC.

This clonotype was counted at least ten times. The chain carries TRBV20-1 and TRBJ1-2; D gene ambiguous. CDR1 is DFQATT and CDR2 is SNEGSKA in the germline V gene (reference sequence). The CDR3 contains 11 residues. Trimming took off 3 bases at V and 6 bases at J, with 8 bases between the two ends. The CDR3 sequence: CSARGNDGYTF. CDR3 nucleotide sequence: TGCAGTGCTAGGGGGAATGATGGCTACACCTTC.

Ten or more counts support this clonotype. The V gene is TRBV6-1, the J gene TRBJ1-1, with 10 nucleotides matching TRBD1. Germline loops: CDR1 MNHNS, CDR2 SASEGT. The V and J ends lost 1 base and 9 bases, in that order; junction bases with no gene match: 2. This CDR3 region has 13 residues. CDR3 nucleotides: TGTGCCAGCAGTGAAGGGGGACAGGGGCAAGCTTTCTTT. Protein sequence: CASSEGGQGQAFF.

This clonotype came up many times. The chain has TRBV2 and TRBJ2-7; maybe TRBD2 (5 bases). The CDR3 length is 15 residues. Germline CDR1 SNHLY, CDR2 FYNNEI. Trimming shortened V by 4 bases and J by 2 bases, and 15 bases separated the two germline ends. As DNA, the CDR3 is TGTGCCAGCAGTGGAGATCGCGGGTCAGCCTACGAGCAGTACTTC. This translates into CASSGDRGSAYEQYF. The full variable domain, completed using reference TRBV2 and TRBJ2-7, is EPEVTQTPSHQVTQMGQEVILRCVPISNHLYFYWYRQILGQKVEFLVSFYNNEISEKSEIFDDQFSVERPDGSNFTLKIRSTKLEDSAMYFCASSGDRGSAYEQYFGPGTRLTVT.

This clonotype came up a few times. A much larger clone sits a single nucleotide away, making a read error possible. The CDR3 protein is CASSLGEPEQCF. The CDR3 DNA is TGTGCCAGCAGTTTAGGGGAGCCCGAGCAGTGCTTC. V gene TRBV12-3 or TRBV12-4 combines with J gene TRBJ2-7; weak D call: TRBD2 (5 bases). This CDR3 region has 12 residues.

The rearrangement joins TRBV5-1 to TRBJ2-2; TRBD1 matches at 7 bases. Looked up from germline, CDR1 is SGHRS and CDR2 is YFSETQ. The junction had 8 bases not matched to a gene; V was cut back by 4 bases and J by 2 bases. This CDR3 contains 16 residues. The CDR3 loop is CASSPGQPINTGELFF. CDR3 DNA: TGCGCCAGCAGCCCGGGACAGCCGATCAACACCGGGGAGCTGTTTTTT.

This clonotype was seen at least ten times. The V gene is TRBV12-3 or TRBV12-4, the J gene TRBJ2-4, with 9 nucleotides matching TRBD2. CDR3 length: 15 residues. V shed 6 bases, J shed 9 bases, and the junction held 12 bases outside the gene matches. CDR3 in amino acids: CASRNGRGGHSIQYF. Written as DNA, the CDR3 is TGTGCCAGCAGAAACGGGCGGGGGGGCCATAGCATTCAGTACTTC.

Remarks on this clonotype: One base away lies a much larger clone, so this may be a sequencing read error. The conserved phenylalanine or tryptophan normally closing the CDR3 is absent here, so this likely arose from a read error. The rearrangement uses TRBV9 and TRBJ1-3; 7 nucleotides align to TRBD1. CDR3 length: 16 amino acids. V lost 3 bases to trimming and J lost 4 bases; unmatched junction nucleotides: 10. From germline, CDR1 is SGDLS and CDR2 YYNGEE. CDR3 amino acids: CASSEDFTGAGNTIYL. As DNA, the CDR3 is TGTGCCAGCAGCGAAGACTTTACAGGGGCAGGAAACACCATATATTTG.

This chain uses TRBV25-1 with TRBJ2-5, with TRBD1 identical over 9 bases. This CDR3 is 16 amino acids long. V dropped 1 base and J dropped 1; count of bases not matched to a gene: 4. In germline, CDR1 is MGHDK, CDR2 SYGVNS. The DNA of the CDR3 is TGTGCCAGCAGTGAATGGGAGACAGGGGGCCAAGAGACCCAGTACTTC. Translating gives CASSEWETGGQETQYF.

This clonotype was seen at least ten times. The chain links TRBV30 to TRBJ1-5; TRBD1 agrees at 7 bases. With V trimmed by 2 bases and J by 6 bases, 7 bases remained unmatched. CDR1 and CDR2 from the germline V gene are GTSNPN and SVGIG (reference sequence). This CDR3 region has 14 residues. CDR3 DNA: TGTGCCTGGAGTATACAGGGGTGGGGTCAGCCCCAGCATTTT. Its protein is CAWSIQGWGQPQHF.

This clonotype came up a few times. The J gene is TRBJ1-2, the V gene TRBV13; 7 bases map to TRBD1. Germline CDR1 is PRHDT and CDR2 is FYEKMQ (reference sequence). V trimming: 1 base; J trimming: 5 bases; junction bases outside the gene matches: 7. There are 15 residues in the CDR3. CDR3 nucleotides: TGTGCCAGCAGCTTAGCCCGACAGGGCTTGTATGGCTACACCTTC. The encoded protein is CASSLARQGLYGYTF.

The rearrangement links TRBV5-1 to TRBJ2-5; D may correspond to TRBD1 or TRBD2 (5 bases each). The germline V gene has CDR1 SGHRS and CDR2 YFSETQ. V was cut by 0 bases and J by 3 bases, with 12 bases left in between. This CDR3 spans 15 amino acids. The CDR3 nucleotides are TGCGCCAGCAGCTTGGGTGGGGGAACCAAAGAGACCCAGTACTTC. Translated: CASSLGGGTKETQYF.

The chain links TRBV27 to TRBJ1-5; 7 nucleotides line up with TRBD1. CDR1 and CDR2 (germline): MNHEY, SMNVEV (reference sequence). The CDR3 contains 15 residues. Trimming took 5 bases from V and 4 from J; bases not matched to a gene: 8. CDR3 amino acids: CASSEHRGGNQPQHF. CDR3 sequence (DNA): TGTGCCAGCAGTGAACACAGGGGAGGGAATCAGCCCCAGCATTTT.

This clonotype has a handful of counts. The CDR3 is CASRWTGGNLNTGELFF. CDR3 DNA sequence: TGTGCCAGCAGATGGACAGGGGGTAACCTGAACACCGGGGAGCTGTTTTTT. The chain recombines TRBV5-6 with TRBJ2-2; 10 bases line up with TRBD1. Germline V gene data show CDR1 as SGHDT and CDR2 as YYEEEE. Unmatched junction bases numbered 8, after V lost 5 bases and J lost 1 base. The CDR3 has 17 residues. The full variable domain, in which reference TRBV5-6 and TRBJ2-2 provide the parts outside the CDR3, is DAGVTQSPTHLIKTRGQQVTLRCSPKSGHDTVSWYQQALGQGPQFIFQYYEEEERQRGNFPDRFSGHQFPNYSSELNVNALLLGDSALYLCASRWTGGNLNTGELFFGEGSRLTVL.

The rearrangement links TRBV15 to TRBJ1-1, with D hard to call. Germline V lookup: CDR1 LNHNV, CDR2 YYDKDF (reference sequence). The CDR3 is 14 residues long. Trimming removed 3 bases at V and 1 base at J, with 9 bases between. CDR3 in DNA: TGTGCCACCAGCAGCTGGGGTGGGAACACTGAAGCTTTCTTT. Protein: CATSSWGGNTEAFF.

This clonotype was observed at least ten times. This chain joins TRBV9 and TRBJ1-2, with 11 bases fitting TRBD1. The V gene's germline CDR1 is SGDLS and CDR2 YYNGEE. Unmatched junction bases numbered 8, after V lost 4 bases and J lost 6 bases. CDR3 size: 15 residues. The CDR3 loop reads CASSLESDRGHGYTF. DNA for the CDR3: TGTGCCAGCAGCCTGGAGTCGGACAGGGGGCATGGCTACACCTTC.

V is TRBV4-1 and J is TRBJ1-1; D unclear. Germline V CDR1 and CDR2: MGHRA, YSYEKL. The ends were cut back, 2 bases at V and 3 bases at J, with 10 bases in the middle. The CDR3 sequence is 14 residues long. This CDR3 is CASSQKARDTEAFF. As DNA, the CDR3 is TGCGCCAGCAGCCAAAAGGCTAGGGACACTGAAGCTTTCTTT.

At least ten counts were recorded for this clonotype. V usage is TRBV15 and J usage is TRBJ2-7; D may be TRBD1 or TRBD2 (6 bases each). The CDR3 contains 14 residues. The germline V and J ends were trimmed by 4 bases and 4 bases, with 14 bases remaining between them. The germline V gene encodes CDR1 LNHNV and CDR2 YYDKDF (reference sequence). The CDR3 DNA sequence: TGTGCCACCAGCACGGGGGCAGGGAGGTACGAGCAGTACTTC. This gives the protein CATSTGAGRYEQYF.

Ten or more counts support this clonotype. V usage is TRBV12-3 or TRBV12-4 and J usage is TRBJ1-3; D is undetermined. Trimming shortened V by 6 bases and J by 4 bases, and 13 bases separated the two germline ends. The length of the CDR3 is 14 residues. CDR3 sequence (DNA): TGTGCCAGCAGCCCTGACCTCGCGGGAAACACCATATATTTT. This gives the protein CASSPDLAGNTIYF.

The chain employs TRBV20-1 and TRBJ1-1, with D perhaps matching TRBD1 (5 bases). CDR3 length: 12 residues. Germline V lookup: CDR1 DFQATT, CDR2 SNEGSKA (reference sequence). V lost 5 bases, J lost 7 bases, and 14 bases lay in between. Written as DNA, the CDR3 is TGCAGTGCTTCTCCTCGGGGGGATGAAGCTTTCTTT. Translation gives CSASPRGDEAFF.

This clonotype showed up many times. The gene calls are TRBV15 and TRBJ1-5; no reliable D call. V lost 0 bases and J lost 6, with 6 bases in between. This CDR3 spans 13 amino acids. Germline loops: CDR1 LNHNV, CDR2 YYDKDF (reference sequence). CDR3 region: CATSRDRGQPQHF. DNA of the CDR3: TGTGCCACCAGCAGAGATCGCGGTCAGCCCCAGCATTTT. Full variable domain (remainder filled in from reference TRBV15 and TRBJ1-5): DAMVIQNPRYQVTQFGKPVTLSCSQTLNHNVMYWYQQKSSQAPKLLFHYYDKDFNNEADTPDNFQSRRPNTSFCFLDIRSPGLGDTAMYLCATSRDRGQPQHFGDGTRLSIL.

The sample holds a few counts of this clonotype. CDR3 DNA: TGTGCCTGGAATTGGGGAAATGGTTTTGGAGAGCAGTACTTC. This encodes CAWNWGNGFGEQYF. This chain uses TRBV30 with TRBJ2-7; D not certain. Deletions cut 4 bases from V and 7 bases from J, with 20 bases between. Germline lookup yields CDR1 GTSNPN and CDR2 SVGIG (reference sequence). This CDR3 has 14 residues.

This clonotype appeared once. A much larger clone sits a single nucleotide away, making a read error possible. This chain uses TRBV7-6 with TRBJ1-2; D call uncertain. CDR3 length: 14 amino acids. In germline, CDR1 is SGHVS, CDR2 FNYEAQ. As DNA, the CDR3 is TGTGTCAGCACCACTTCTCCTGAACACTATGGCTACACCTTC. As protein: CVSTTSPEHYGYTF.

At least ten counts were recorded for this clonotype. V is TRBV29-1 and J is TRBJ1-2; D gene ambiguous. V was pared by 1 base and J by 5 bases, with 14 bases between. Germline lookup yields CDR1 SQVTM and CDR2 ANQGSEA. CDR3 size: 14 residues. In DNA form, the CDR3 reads TGCAGCGTTGAAGTAGCATCGGCGGGGTATGGCTACACCTTC. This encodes CSVEVASAGYGYTF.

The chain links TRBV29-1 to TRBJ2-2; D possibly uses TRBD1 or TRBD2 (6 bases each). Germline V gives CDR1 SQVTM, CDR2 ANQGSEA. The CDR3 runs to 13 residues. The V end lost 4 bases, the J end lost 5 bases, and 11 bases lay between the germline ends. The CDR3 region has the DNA TGCAGCGTTGCGGGGGCGAGAACCGGGGAGCTGTTTTTT. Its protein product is CSVAGARTGELFF.

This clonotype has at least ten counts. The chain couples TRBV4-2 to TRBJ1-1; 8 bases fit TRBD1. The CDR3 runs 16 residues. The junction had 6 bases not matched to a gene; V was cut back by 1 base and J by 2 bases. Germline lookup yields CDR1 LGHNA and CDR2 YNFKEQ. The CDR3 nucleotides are TGTGCCAGCAGCCAAGGGACAGGGTCAGCTAACACTGAAGCTTTCTTT. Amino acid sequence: CASSQGTGSANTEAFF.

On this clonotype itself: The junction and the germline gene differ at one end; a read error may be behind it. The CDR3 DNA reads as TGTGCCAGCAGTTCCCTTCGCAGGGGGCATCAACCCCTCTTC. Amino acid sequence: CASSSLRRGHQPLF. The chain combines TRBV6-2 or TRBV6-3 with TRBJ1-2, with 8 bases that match TRBD1. The CDR3 spans 14 residues. The germline CDR1 and CDR2 sequences are MNHEY and SVGEGT.

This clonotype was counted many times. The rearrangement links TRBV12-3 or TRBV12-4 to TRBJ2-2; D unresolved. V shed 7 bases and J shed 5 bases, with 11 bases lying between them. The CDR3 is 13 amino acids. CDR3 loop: CASTRTLTGELFF. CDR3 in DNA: TGTGCCAGCACGCGGACGTTGACCGGGGAGCTGTTTTTT.

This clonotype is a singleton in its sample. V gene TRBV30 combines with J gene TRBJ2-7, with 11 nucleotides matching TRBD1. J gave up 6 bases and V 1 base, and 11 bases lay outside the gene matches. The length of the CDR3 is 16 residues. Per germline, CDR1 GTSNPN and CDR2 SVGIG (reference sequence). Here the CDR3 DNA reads TGTGCCTGGAGTGACCCGGGACAGGGGGTTCGGAGCGAGCAGTACTTC. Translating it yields CAWSDPGQGVRSEQYF.

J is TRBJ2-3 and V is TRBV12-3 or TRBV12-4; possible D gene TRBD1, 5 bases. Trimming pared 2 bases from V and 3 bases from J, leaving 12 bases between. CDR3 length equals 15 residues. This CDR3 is CASSLLSGLTDTQYF. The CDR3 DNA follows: TGTGCCAGCAGTTTATTGTCAGGGCTTACAGATACGCAGTATTTT.